A single sample gave rise to the 26 T cell receptor beta chains below, sequenced in a study of CD8+ T cells in alopecia areata. Following extraction, RNA underwent reverse transcription to cDNA, which served as the sequencing template. Produced via immunoSEQ multiplex PCR; TCRdb's table is partial and in-frame only. Of tens of thousands of clones in the sample, around half were seen once. The sequenced sample was CD8+ T cells sorted from blood, obtained at week 0. The receptor set was obtained from a human donor with alopecia areata.

This clone was observed a few times. The V gene is TRBV4-1, the J gene TRBJ2-3; D possibly corresponds to TRBD2 (6 bases). The germline CDR1 and CDR2 sequences are MGHRA and YSYEKL. V was cut by 0 bases and J by 4 bases, with 17 bases left in between. This CDR3 is built from 17 residues. CDR3 nucleotide sequence: TGCGCCAGCAGCCAAGATAGTACTAGCTACAATTCAGATACGCAGTATTTT. Translating it yields CASSQDSTSYNSDTQYF.

This clone was seen many times. This chain joins TRBV4-3 and TRBJ2-3; 11 nucleotides agree with TRBD1. With 5 bases clipped from V and 2 bases from J, the junction kept 6 bases outside the gene matches. Germline CDR1 LGHNA, CDR2 YSLEER. The CDR3 contains 16 residues. The CDR3 here is CASSDRDRGSTDTQYF. DNA of the CDR3: TGCGCCAGCAGCGACCGGGACAGGGGGTCCACAGATACGCAGTATTTT.

The chain carries TRBV4-3 and TRBJ1-2; the D gene is possibly TRBD1 (5 bases). The CDR3 sequence is 13 residues long. Trimming removed 1 base from V and 8 bases from J, with 11 bases in between. Germline CDR1 reads LGHNA; CDR2 reads YSLEER. CDR3 in DNA: TGCGCCAGCAGCCAAGCCCCGGGGGAAGGCTACACCTTC. It yields the protein CASSQAPGEGYTF.

The V call is TRBV7-9, the J call TRBJ2-7; weak D call: TRBD2 (6 bases). From germline, CDR1 is SEHNR and CDR2 FQNEAQ (reference sequence). CDR3 size: 15 residues. Trimming removed 6 bases from V and 0 bases from J, with 15 bases in between. In DNA, the CDR3 is TGTGCCAGCAGATCATCTAGCGCGTACTCCTACGAGCAGTACTTC. It encodes CASRSSSAYSYEQYF.

The rearrangement joins TRBV7-2 to TRBJ2-7; D perhaps matches TRBD1 (6 bases). Trimming shortened V by 5 bases and J by 3 bases, and 11 bases separated the two germline ends. The CDR3 consists of 13 residues. Germline V gene data show CDR1 as SGHTA and CDR2 as FQGNSA. DNA of the CDR3: TGTGCCAGCAGCCCCCAGGGGTTCTACGAGCAGTACTTC. Its protein product is CASSPQGFYEQYF.

The chain employs TRBV30 and TRBJ2-2; D remains unclear. CDR1 is GTSNPN, CDR2 SVGIG, per germline (reference sequence). V lost 2 bases to trimming and J lost 7 bases, with 8 bases between them. The CDR3 runs to 12 residues. The CDR3 is CAWSLSVGELFF. CDR3 sequence (DNA): TGTGCCTGGAGTCTTTCAGTCGGGGAGCTGTTTTTT.

This chain links TRBV19 with TRBJ1-5; D is ambiguous. V lost 10 bases to trimming and J lost 8 bases, with 18 bases between them. Per germline, CDR1 LNHDA and CDR2 SQIVND (reference sequence). The CDR3 is 13 residues long. CDR3 amino acids: CATQPSGWEPQHF. CDR3 DNA sequence: TGTGCCACCCAGCCGAGTGGTTGGGAGCCCCAGCATTTT.

The rearrangement links TRBV7-9 to TRBJ2-7; D may match TRBD1 or TRBD2 (5 bases each). Germline V gene sequence: CDR1 SEHNR, CDR2 FQNEAQ (reference sequence). Trimming removed 5 bases at V and 4 bases at J, with 15 bases between. The CDR3 is 14 residues long. The CDR3 spells CASSADGAGYEQYF. The CDR3 coding sequence is TGTGCCAGCAGCGCAGACGGGGCTGGTTACGAGCAGTACTTC.

This clone was seen many times. V gene TRBV28 combines with J gene TRBJ1-2, with 7 bases lining up with TRBD1. This CDR3 is built from 17 residues. The V gene end was trimmed by 2 bases and the J gene end by 8 bases; junction bases not matched to a gene: 17. Germline assignment: CDR1 MDHEN and CDR2 SYDVKM. CDR3 bases: TGTGCCAGCAGTTTACTACTCCGGGACAGCAATACGGGCGGCTACACCTTC. Its translation: CASSLLLRDSNTGGYTF.

CDR3 residues: CATRPPNQETQYF. The DNA of the CDR3 is TGTGCCACCAGGCCCCCCAACCAAGAGACCCAGTACTTC. J is TRBJ2-5 and V is TRBV7-9; D unclear. There are 13 residues in the CDR3. Trimming took off 10 bases at V and 0 bases at J, with 12 bases between the two ends. Germline V lookup: CDR1 SEHNR, CDR2 FQNEAQ (reference sequence).

The J gene is TRBJ1-4, the V gene TRBV5-6; D not resolved. The V end lost 0 bases, the J end lost 8 bases, and 2 bases lay between the germline ends. The germline gives CDR1 SGHDT, CDR2 YYEEEE. The CDR3 totals 11 residues. Here the CDR3 DNA reads TGTGCCAGCAGCTTGGGGGAAAAACTGTTTTTT. Amino acids: CASSLGEKLFF. Drawing the rest from reference TRBV5-6 and TRBJ1-4, the complete variable domain is DAGVTQSPTHLIKTRGQQVTLRCSPKSGHDTVSWYQQALGQGPQFIFQYYEEEERQRGNFPDRFSGHQFPNYSSELNVNALLLGDSALYLCASSLGEKLFFGSGTQLSVL.

This chain links TRBV29-1 with TRBJ1-4; weak D call: TRBD1 (5 bases). V was cut by 5 bases and J by 7 bases, with 11 bases left in between. The CDR3 spans 12 residues. Germline CDR1 is SQVTM and CDR2 is ANQGSEA. The CDR3 sequence is CSVRQNGEKLFF. CDR3 DNA: TGCAGCGTTCGACAGAATGGTGAAAAACTGTTTTTT. Full variable domain (outside the CDR3, taken from reference TRBV29-1 and TRBJ1-4): SAVISQKPSRDICQRGTSLTIQCQVDSQVTMMFWYRQQPGQSLTLIATANQGSEATYESGFVIDKFPISRPNLTFSTLTVSNMSPEDSSIYLCSVRQNGEKLFFGSGTQLSVL.

J is TRBJ2-7 and V is TRBV15; possibly TRBD1 or TRBD2 for D (5 bases each). The ends were cut back, 6 bases at V and 4 bases at J, with 10 bases in the middle. Per germline, CDR1 LNHNV and CDR2 YYDKDF (reference sequence). The CDR3 has 12 residues. CDR3 sequence (DNA): TGTGCCACCAGTATGGGACCGTACGAGCAGTACTTC. This gives the protein CATSMGPYEQYF.

A few counts support this clone. The rearrangement links TRBV9 to TRBJ2-7; possibly TRBD1 or TRBD2 for D (5 bases each). CDR1 and CDR2 from the germline V gene are SGDLS and YYNGEE. The ends were cut back, 3 bases at V and 5 bases at J, with 12 bases in the middle. The CDR3 consists of 13 residues. CDR3 region: CASSASLGHEQYF. CDR3 coding DNA: TGTGCCAGCAGCGCGTCGTTGGGACACGAGCAGTACTTC.

This clone was seen a few times. The chain uses TRBV5-4 and TRBJ2-3; 11 nucleotides line up with TRBD2. CDR3 length: 17 amino acids. V lost 7 bases and J lost 3; bases outside the gene matches: 13. Germline assignment: CDR1 SGHNT and CDR2 YYREEE (reference sequence). The chain's CDR3 is CASAVAGGQLVTDTQYF. Here the CDR3 DNA reads TGTGCCAGCGCCGTAGCGGGAGGGCAACTGGTGACAGATACGCAGTATTTT.

The chain links TRBV2 to TRBJ2-4; the D is unclear. Germline V gene lookup returns CDR1 SNHLY and CDR2 FYNNEI. V shed 2 bases and J shed 3 bases, with 8 bases lying between them. The CDR3 extends over 14 amino acids. CDR3 sequence reads: CASSESYGKNIQYF. The CDR3 DNA reads as TGTGCCAGCAGTGAAAGTTATGGCAAAAACATTCAGTACTTC.

This clone was seen only once. This rearrangement joins TRBV4-1 to TRBJ2-7; the D is unclear. This CDR3 is 15 amino acids long. V lost 1 base and J lost 3, with 13 bases in between. Germline CDR1 and CDR2: MGHRA and YSYEKL. The CDR3 protein is CASSQVIGPGYEQYF. For the CDR3, the DNA is TGCGCCAGCAGCCAAGTTATAGGCCCGGGCTACGAGCAGTACTTC.

The rearrangement joins TRBV4-1 to TRBJ2-7; D not certain. CDR1 MGHRA and CDR2 YSYEKL come from the germline V gene. The CDR3 is made up of 15 amino acids. The germline V and J ends were trimmed by 2 bases and 6 bases, with 17 bases remaining between them. CDR3 in amino acids: CASSQLGSDPSEQYF. The DNA for the CDR3 is TGCGCCAGCAGCCAACTCGGCAGTGACCCCTCCGAGCAGTACTTC.

The gene calls are TRBV2 and TRBJ2-3; the match to TRBD2 covers 11 bases. Germline lookup yields CDR1 SNHLY and CDR2 FYNNEI. Losses at the gene ends were 9 bases for V and 4 bases for J; bases not matched to a gene: 6. This CDR3 has 14 residues. This CDR3 reads CASTSGRRSDTQYF. Here the CDR3 DNA reads TGTGCCAGTACTAGCGGGAGACGATCAGATACGCAGTATTTT.

The V gene is TRBV4-2, the J gene TRBJ2-1; D possibly corresponds to TRBD2 (6 bases). Germline CDR1 LGHNA, CDR2 YNFKEQ. The CDR3 spans 17 residues. V was pared by 3 bases and J by 0 bases, with 15 bases between. The CDR3 spells CASSQNRLDISYNEQFF. CDR3 bases: TGTGCCAGCAGCCAGAATAGACTAGATATCTCCTACAATGAGCAGTTCTTC.

This clone was recorded a few times. The chain couples TRBV13 to TRBJ2-7; D gene unclear. Germline values: CDR1 PRHDT, CDR2 FYEKMQ (reference sequence). V was clipped by 2 bases and J by 7 bases, with 12 bases between them. The CDR3 sequence is 13 residues long. CDR3 DNA sequence: TGTGCCAGCAGCTTATCGGGTAGCCAGGAGCAGTACTTC. This gives the protein CASSLSGSQEQYF. Variable domain in full (rest from reference TRBV13 and TRBJ2-7): AAGVIQSPRHLIKEKRETATLKCYPIPRHDTVYWYQQGPGQDPQFLISFYEKMQSDKGSIPDRFSAQQFSDYHSELNMSSLELGDSALYFCASSLSGSQEQYFGPGTRLTVT.

This clone was counted only a few times. The chain links TRBV5-1 to TRBJ1-2; possible D gene TRBD1, 5 bases. The CDR3 contains 15 residues. CDR1 and CDR2 (germline): SGHRS, YFSETQ. Trimming pared 2 bases from V and 4 bases from J, leaving 15 bases between. CDR3 sequence reads: CASSFRRQSPYGYTF. CDR3 bases: TGCGCCAGCAGCTTTCGGAGACAGAGCCCCTATGGCTACACCTTC.

The genes are TRBV6-5 and TRBJ2-3; TRBD2 matches at 10 bases. Germline V gives CDR1 MNHEY, CDR2 SVGAGI. Germline trimming cut 10 bases from V and 4 bases from J; bases unmatched to any gene: 5. The CDR3 sequence is 13 residues long. The CDR3 DNA reads as TGTGCCACCCGCGGACTAGCGGCAGATACGCAGTATTTT. Residues: CATRGLAADTQYF.

The chain employs TRBV19 and TRBJ2-7; 11 positions agree with TRBD1. Germline V gene data show CDR1 as LNHDA and CDR2 as SQIVND (reference sequence). The trim removed 6 bases at V and 3 bases at J, leaving 4 bases unmatched. The CDR3 runs to 14 residues. This CDR3 reads CASSPGQGDYEQYF. DNA of the CDR3: TGTGCCAGTAGCCCGGGACAGGGGGACTACGAGCAGTACTTC.

The chain links TRBV29-1 to TRBJ2-7; TRBD1 matches at 7 bases. The germline CDR1 and CDR2 sequences are SQVTM and ANQGSEA. Unmatched junction bases numbered 3, after V lost 6 bases and J lost 1 base. This CDR3 contains 12 residues. CDR3 bases: TGCAGCGTCGGGACAGAATCCTACGAGCAGTACTTC. This sequence encodes CSVGTESYEQYF.

This clone has only a few counts. The rearrangement links TRBV6-5 to TRBJ1-5; possibly TRBD1 for D (6 bases). CDR1 is MNHEY and CDR2 is SVGAGI in the germline V gene. There are 14 residues in the CDR3. V was clipped by 2 bases and J by 4 bases, with 9 bases between them. The CDR3 DNA reads TGTGCCAGCAGTTACGGGGGACATAATCAGCCCCAGCATTTT. Protein sequence: CASSYGGHNQPQHF.